The rows below give T cell receptor beta chains drawn from one sample of a study of cytomegalovirus exposure and HLA in healthy donors. Clones were read by immunoSEQ multiplex PCR, and TCRdb kept only the in-frame ones, dropping some. Here the sample spans 95,000 to 150,000 clones, around 80% being singletons. The sequencing input was PBMCs. The origin of the receptors is a man younger than 40 in good health and CMV-seronegative. CDR3s include the opening cysteine and the closing phenylalanine or tryptophan. Each record gives: J gene, CDR3 length, V gene, clone size, D gene, CDR3 DNA, CDR3 protein. A D gene is named only where the DNA matches it firmly. A clone size is listed for some rows: how often the clone was seen (once, few, many), or a class if it is expanded.

j_gene: TRBJ2-3; len: 15; v_gene: TRBV5-1; abundance: -; d_gene: -; CDR3nt: TGCGCCAGCCCAAAAGTGGCCTTAACCACAGATACGCAGTATTTT; CDR3aa: CASPKVALTTDTQYF
j_gene: TRBJ2-2; len: 13; v_gene: TRBV6-1; abundance: -; d_gene: TRBD1; CDR3nt: TGTGCCAGCAGCCGACAGGGGGCCGGGGAGCTGTTTTTT; CDR3aa: CASSRQGAGELFF
j_gene: TRBJ2-3; len: 18; v_gene: TRBV7-2; abundance: once; d_gene: TRBD2; CDR3nt: TGTGCCAGCAGCCCGTACCCGTTCGGGGGGGTCGAAACAGATACGCAGTATTTT; CDR3aa: CASSPYPFGGVETDTQYF
j_gene: TRBJ1-2; len: 15; v_gene: TRBV19; abundance: few; d_gene: TRBD1; CDR3nt: TGTGCCAGTAGTGCCTCTGGGACAGCGAGTTATGGCTACACCTTC; CDR3aa: CASSASGTASYGYTF
j_gene: TRBJ2-3; len: 18; v_gene: TRBV7-9; abundance: -; d_gene: TRBD2; CDR3nt: TGTGCCAGCAGCTTAGCATGGGCTAGCGGGGGGGCCGCAGATACGCAGTATTTT; CDR3aa: CASSLAWASGGAADTQYF
j_gene: TRBJ2-1; len: 16; v_gene: TRBV11-2; abundance: -; d_gene: TRBD2; CDR3nt: TGTGCCAGCAGCTTAACCTTAGCGGGGGGCCACAATGAGCAGTTCTTC; CDR3aa: CASSLTLAGGHNEQFF
j_gene: TRBJ2-2; len: 15; v_gene: TRBV2; abundance: -; d_gene: TRBD2; CDR3nt: TGTGCCAGCACTCCGGGACTAGGTAACACCGGGGAGCTGTTTTTT; CDR3aa: CASTPGLGNTGELFF
j_gene: TRBJ2-2; len: 18; v_gene: TRBV9; abundance: -; d_gene: TRBD1; CDR3nt: TGTGCCAGCAGCTATGGGCGGGGGACAGGGAGGAACACCGGGGAGCTGTTTTTT; CDR3aa: CASSYGRGTGRNTGELFF
j_gene: TRBJ2-1; len: 16; v_gene: TRBV28; abundance: -; d_gene: -; CDR3nt: TGTGCCAGCAGTGGAACTTTGACAGGCTCCTACAATGAGCAGTTCTTC; CDR3aa: CASSGTLTGSYNEQFF
j_gene: TRBJ2-7; len: 15; v_gene: TRBV5-1; abundance: few; d_gene: TRBD1; CDR3nt: TGCGCCAGCAGCATCCGGGACAGGTCCCCCTACGAGCAGTACTTC; CDR3aa: CASSIRDRSPYEQYF
j_gene: TRBJ2-3; len: 16; v_gene: TRBV5-1; abundance: -; d_gene: TRBD2; CDR3nt: TGCGCCAGCAGCTTGGGTCGGGGGGGCTTGGCAGATACGCAGTATTTT; CDR3aa: CASSLGRGGLADTQYF
j_gene: TRBJ1-1; len: 9; v_gene: TRBV2; abundance: few; d_gene: TRBD1; CDR3nt: TGTGCCAGCACAGGGGGAGCTTTCTTT; CDR3aa: CASTGGAFF
j_gene: TRBJ2-7; len: 13; v_gene: TRBV10-1; abundance: -; d_gene: -; CDR3nt: TGCGCCAGCAGTGAGCAGGGATCCTACGAGCAGTACTTC; CDR3aa: CASSEQGSYEQYF
j_gene: TRBJ2-3; len: 12; v_gene: TRBV7-9; abundance: -; d_gene: -; CDR3nt: TGTGCCAGCAGCTTAGAGGCGGGTACGCAGTATTTT; CDR3aa: CASSLEAGTQYF
j_gene: TRBJ1-2; len: 14; v_gene: TRBV5-5; abundance: few; d_gene: -; CDR3nt: TGTGCCAGCAGCCCCGAAGAGGTTTACTATGGCTACACCTTC; CDR3aa: CASSPEEVYYGYTF
j_gene: TRBJ2-3; len: 14; v_gene: TRBV6-4; abundance: few; d_gene: TRBD2; CDR3nt: TGTGCCAGCAGTTATAGCGGGGGGGCAGATACGCAGTATTTT; CDR3aa: CASSYSGGADTQYF
j_gene: TRBJ2-2; len: 18; v_gene: TRBV28; abundance: -; d_gene: -; CDR3nt: TGTGCCAGCAAGAATTTGTGGGGGGGGCAGGAGAGAACCGGGGAGCTGTTTTTT; CDR3aa: CASKNLWGGQERTGELFF
j_gene: TRBJ1-2; len: 14; v_gene: TRBV10-3; abundance: -; d_gene: -; CDR3nt: TGTGCCATCAGTTCCGGGGAGACATCCTATGGCTACACCTTC; CDR3aa: CAISSGETSYGYTF